Detailed here is one T cell receptor (beta chain). Data came from immunoSEQ multiplex PCR; TCRdb stores just in-frame clones and leaves some out. The sample shows fewer than 200,000 clones, roughly 84% of them seen only once. V lost 0 bases and J lost 6, with 8 bases in between. CDR1 and CDR2 from the germline V gene are MNHEY and SMNVEV (reference sequence). This CDR3 contains 13 residues. The entry originates in a study of blood T cell repertoires in COVID-19. The chain combines TRBV27 with TRBJ1-1; D is unclear. This receptor was taken from a man aged 65 to 79 with active or convalescent COVID-19. The specimen sequenced was peripheral blood. The CDR3 DNA sequence: TGTGCCAGCAGTTTATCGGGAGTGTCTGAAGCTTTCTTT. It specifies CASSLSGVSEAFF.